This TCR beta chain was found in a study of cytomegalovirus exposure and HLA in healthy donors. Study results and caveats: Later on, a genetic analysis was performed. It linked a missense variant in DCLRE1C with V- and J-gene trimming of TCR beta. Cytomegalovirus association was listed for approximately 160 TCR beta chains.

There are 14 residues in the CDR3. Germline V gives CDR1 SGDLS, CDR2 YYNGEE. The J segment lost 7 bases and the V segment lost 2 bases, leaving 8 bases of the junction unmatched. Primers: 60 Vbeta forward and 13 Jbeta reverse. Source study methods: In a later analysis, the count reached tens of millions of unique TCR beta chains, with roughly 9.9 million shared. The repertoire was sequenced with immunoSEQ multiplex PCR; TCRdb's copy has only in-frame clones and lacks some. That table is the source of V, J and clone size, and D and trimming were worked out from the DNA. The sample includes 150,000 to 200,000 clones, roughly three quarters of them seen just once. The sample holds one count of this clone. Its matching antigen is unknown.

Input material: PBMCs. The chain links TRBV9 to TRBJ1-1; 7 bases are a match to TRBD1. The source of this sequence is a woman in her 50s in good health and CMV-seropositive. The CDR3 sequence is CASSVHPGGGEAFF. For the CDR3, the DNA is TGTGCCAGCAGCGTCCACCCAGGGGGAGGTGAAGCTTTCTTT.